The next 4 T cell receptor beta chains were all read from a single sample in a study of T cell responses to AZD1222 COVID-19 vaccine. Assay: immunoSEQ multiplex PCR; the TCRdb copy retains only in-frame clones and omits some. The sample shows fewer than 110,000 clones, 89% of them seen only once. The sample consisted of peripheral blood, taken on day 0 of AZD1222 vaccination. These receptors came from an adult in good health.

This sequence joins TRBV19 and TRBJ2-5; D remains unclear. Germline assignment: CDR1 LNHDA and CDR2 SQIVND (reference sequence). The CDR3 runs to 13 residues. The V and J ends lost 3 bases and 5 bases respectively, with 10 bases between them. The CDR3 bases are TGTGCCAGTAGTATCGAAGGATTTGAGACCCAGTACTTC. Amino acid sequence: CASSIEGFETQYF.

J is TRBJ1-4 and V is TRBV4-2; 8 nucleotides match TRBD1. The CDR3 is 14 residues long. Germline V gives CDR1 LGHNA, CDR2 YNFKEQ. The V and J ends lost 8 bases and 4 bases, in that order; junction bases with no gene match: 6. The CDR3 loop reads CASLKTGDNEKLFF. In DNA form, the CDR3 reads TGTGCCAGCCTTAAGACAGGGGATAATGAAAAACTGTTTTTT.

The gene calls are TRBV6-2 or TRBV6-3 and TRBJ1-5, with D unclear. Germline CDR1 MNHEY, CDR2 SVGEGT. The CDR3 consists of 13 residues. V was pared by 2 bases and J by 4 bases, with 6 bases between. CDR3 nucleotides: TGTGCCAGCAGTTACGTGGGGAATCAGCCCCAGCATTTT. Amino acids: CASSYVGNQPQHF.

The chain has TRBV7-3 and TRBJ2-3; 8 bases agree with TRBD1. CDR3 length equals 15 residues. Germline V gene data show CDR1 as SGHTA and CDR2 as FQGTGA. The trim removed 4 bases at V and 6 bases at J, leaving 9 bases unmatched. CDR3 sequence (DNA): TGTGCCAGCAGCTCACGACAGGGGTTAGCGGATACGCAGTATTTT. Translated, it gives CASSSRQGLADTQYF.